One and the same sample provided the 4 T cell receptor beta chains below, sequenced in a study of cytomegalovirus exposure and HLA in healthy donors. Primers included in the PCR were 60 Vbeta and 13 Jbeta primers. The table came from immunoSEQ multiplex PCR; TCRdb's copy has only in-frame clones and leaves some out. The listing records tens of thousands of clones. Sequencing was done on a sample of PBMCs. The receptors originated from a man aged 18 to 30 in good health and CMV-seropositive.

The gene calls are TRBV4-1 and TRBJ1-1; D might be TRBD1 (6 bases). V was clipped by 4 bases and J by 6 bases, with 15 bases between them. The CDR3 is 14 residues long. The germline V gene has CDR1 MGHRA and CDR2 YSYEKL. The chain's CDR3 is CASSLTGIIAEAFF. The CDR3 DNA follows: TGCGCCAGCAGCCTAACAGGGATCATCGCTGAAGCTTTCTTT.

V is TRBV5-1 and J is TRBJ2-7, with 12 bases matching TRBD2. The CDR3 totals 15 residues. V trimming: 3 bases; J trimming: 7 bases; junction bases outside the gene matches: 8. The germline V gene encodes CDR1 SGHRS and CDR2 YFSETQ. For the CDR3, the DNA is TGCGCCAGCAGCTCTGGACTAGCGGGGCCGGGGGAGCAGTACTTC. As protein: CASSSGLAGPGEQYF.

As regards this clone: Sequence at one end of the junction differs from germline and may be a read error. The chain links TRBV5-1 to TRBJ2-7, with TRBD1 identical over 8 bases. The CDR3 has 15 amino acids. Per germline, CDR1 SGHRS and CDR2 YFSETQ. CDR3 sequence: CASSLSTGESSEQYF. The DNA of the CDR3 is TGCGCCAGCAGCTTGTCGACAGGGGAATCCTCCGAGCAGTACTTC.

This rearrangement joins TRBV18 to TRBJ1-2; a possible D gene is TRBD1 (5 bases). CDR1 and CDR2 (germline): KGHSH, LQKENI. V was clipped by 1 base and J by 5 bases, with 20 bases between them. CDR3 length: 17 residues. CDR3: CASSPQWIGVGAYGYTF. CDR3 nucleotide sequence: TGTGCCAGCTCACCACAATGGATTGGGGTAGGGGCTTATGGCTACACCTTC.